These T cell receptor beta chains were read from a single sample in a study of molecular identifiers for immune sequencing clone quantification. One entry per CDR3 protein, called by TCRdb with MiXCR from the PCR reads. The table lists about half a million distinct CDR3 sequences, around 23% of them singletons. Sequencing used naive CD8+ T cells from blood, with Jurkat cell RNA spiked in. These receptors were collected from a human donor in good health. Some libraries in this study had Jurkat cell RNA spiked in. CDR3s include the opening cysteine and the closing phenylalanine or tryptophan. Only some rows state a clone size, as once, few, many or a class for expanded clones.

j_gene: TRBJ2-7; abundance: .; v_gene: TRBV7-9; CDR3aa: CASSLSYGDSYEQYF
j_gene: TRBJ2-5; abundance: few; v_gene: TRBV5-1; CDR3aa: CASSLGGQGPGETQYF
j_gene: TRBJ2-7; abundance: .; v_gene: TRBV19; CDR3aa: CASRFDRGDYEQYF
j_gene: TRBJ2-3; abundance: .; v_gene: TRBV4-3; CDR3aa: CVSSQVRLRDSRTDTQYF
j_gene: TRBJ2-4; abundance: few; v_gene: TRBV12-3/TRBV12-4; CDR3aa: CASSSSGGPELAKNIQYF
j_gene: TRBJ2-7; abundance: many; v_gene: TRBV4-1; CDR3aa: CASSQGVTKAYEQYF
j_gene: TRBJ2-7; abundance: many; v_gene: TRBV5-4; CDR3aa: CASSLEPSGISEQYF
j_gene: TRBJ1-5; abundance: .; v_gene: TRBV14; CDR3aa: CASSQDLEGHPNQPQHF
j_gene: TRBJ1-1; abundance: few; v_gene: TRBV4-3; CDR3aa: CASSQEWGQMNTEAFF
j_gene: TRBJ2-5; abundance: few; v_gene: TRBV9; CDR3aa: CASSSRDNQETQYF
j_gene: TRBJ2-5; abundance: few; v_gene: TRBV5-1; CDR3aa: CASSSGTGGQETQYF
j_gene: TRBJ2-3; abundance: .; v_gene: TRBV27; CDR3aa: CASGAGVRYTQYF
j_gene: TRBJ2-3; abundance: few; v_gene: TRBV4-1; CDR3aa: CASSQELAGGFTDTQYF
j_gene: TRBJ2-2; abundance: .; v_gene: TRBV25-1; CDR3aa: CASSDSTRENTGELFF
j_gene: TRBJ2-3; abundance: many; v_gene: TRBV12-3/TRBV12-4; CDR3aa: CASSAFGSGFVDTQYF
j_gene: TRBJ1-1; abundance: .; v_gene: TRBV13; CDR3aa: CASSRWDSPNTEAFF
j_gene: TRBJ2-7; abundance: few; v_gene: TRBV20-1; CDR3aa: CSARLLAAGSQGVSHEQYF
j_gene: TRBJ1-3; abundance: few; v_gene: TRBV29-1; CDR3aa: CSVVGPSGNTIYF
j_gene: TRBJ1-2; abundance: few; v_gene: TRBV28; CDR3aa: CASSFSFSGYTF
j_gene: TRBJ2-7; abundance: many; v_gene: TRBV4-1; CDR3aa: CASSQGLAGNYEQYF
j_gene: TRBJ2-7; abundance: .; v_gene: TRBV6-5; CDR3aa: CASSYSPTGGQDFYEQYF
j_gene: TRBJ1-1; abundance: .; v_gene: TRBV7-9; CDR3aa: CASSFAQGTEAFF
j_gene: TRBJ2-6; abundance: .; v_gene: TRBV5-6; CDR3aa: CASSLRGTGGTSGANVLTF
j_gene: TRBJ2-3; abundance: many; v_gene: TRBV18; CDR3aa: CASSLTDTQYF
j_gene: TRBJ1-5; abundance: few; v_gene: TRBV2; CDR3aa: CASSEPGTLNPRAGNQPQHF
j_gene: TRBJ2-1; abundance: .; v_gene: TRBV27; CDR3aa: CASSTGQGAYEQFF
j_gene: TRBJ2-7; abundance: few; v_gene: TRBV3-1; CDR3aa: CASSPGQGTHEQYF
j_gene: TRBJ1-4; abundance: .; v_gene: TRBV2; CDR3aa: CASSDRVEDEKLFF
j_gene: TRBJ2-1; abundance: .; v_gene: TRBV12-3/TRBV12-4; CDR3aa: CASSLGNYEQFF
j_gene: TRBJ2-3; abundance: many; v_gene: TRBV20-1; CDR3aa: CSALRAGRPGTDTQYF
j_gene: TRBJ1-1; abundance: few; v_gene: TRBV11-2; CDR3aa: CASSKTVMNTEAFF
j_gene: TRBJ2-3; abundance: few; v_gene: TRBV6-2/TRBV6-3; CDR3aa: CASSYRQGRRTDTQYF
j_gene: TRBJ2-7; abundance: few; v_gene: TRBV4-3; CDR3aa: CASSQDSMARSYEQYF
j_gene: TRBJ2-2; abundance: many; v_gene: TRBV12-3/TRBV12-4; CDR3aa: CASSPLDTGELFF
j_gene: TRBJ1-5; abundance: .; v_gene: TRBV6-1; CDR3aa: CASSIQGQGRAPQHF
j_gene: TRBJ2-3; abundance: .; v_gene: TRBV10-1; CDR3aa: CASTHGTDTQYF
j_gene: TRBJ1-1; abundance: .; v_gene: TRBV6-2/TRBV6-3; CDR3aa: CASSYFSGGAEVNTEAFF
j_gene: TRBJ1-1; abundance: few; v_gene: TRBV2; CDR3aa: CASSDLQRVPEAFF
j_gene: TRBJ2-1; abundance: .; v_gene: TRBV12-3/TRBV12-4; CDR3aa: CATADGLQGAGEQFF
j_gene: TRBJ2-2; abundance: .; v_gene: TRBV27; CDR3aa: CASTLWQGGIGGELFF
j_gene: TRBJ1-5; abundance: many; v_gene: TRBV4-1; CDR3aa: CASSLGQGTNQPQHF
j_gene: TRBJ2-1; abundance: many; v_gene: TRBV30; CDR3aa: CAWTSGMGDEQFF